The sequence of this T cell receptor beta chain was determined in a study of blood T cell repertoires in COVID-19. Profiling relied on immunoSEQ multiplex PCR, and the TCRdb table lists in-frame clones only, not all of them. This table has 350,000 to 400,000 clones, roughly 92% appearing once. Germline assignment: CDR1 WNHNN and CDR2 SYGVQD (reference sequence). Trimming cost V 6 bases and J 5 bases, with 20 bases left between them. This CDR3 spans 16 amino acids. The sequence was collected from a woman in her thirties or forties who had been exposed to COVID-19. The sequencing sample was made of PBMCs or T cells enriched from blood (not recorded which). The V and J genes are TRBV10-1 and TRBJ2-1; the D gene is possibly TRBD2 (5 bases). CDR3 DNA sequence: TGCGCCAGCAGCCCCAACGAGGGCGTCTTTAACAATGAGCAGTTCTTC. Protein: CASSPNEGVFNNEQFF.